The 23 T cell receptor beta chains given below trace back to one sample, sequenced in a study of T cells after yellow fever vaccination. One entry per CDR3 protein results from TCRdb running MiXCR on the 5' RACE reads. The table has around 500,000 distinct CDR3 sequences, roughly 22% seen once. Sequencing used PBMCs, obtained about 21 days after the first yellow fever vaccination. The receptors here all came from a man aged 18 to 30 who received the YFV17D yellow fever vaccine.

Details on this clonotype: At one of its ends the junction is not consistent with the germline gene, which may arise from a read error. The CDR3 loop is CAISDSVETLYF. CDR3 nucleotide sequence: TGTGCCATCAGTGACTCTGTGGAGACCCTGTACTTC. The chain recombines TRBV10-3 with TRBJ2-5; D uncertain. The germline V gene encodes CDR1 ENHRY and CDR2 SYGVKD. There are 12 residues in the CDR3.

This clonotype was counted between two and nine times. The chain carries TRBV30 and TRBJ2-1; TRBD2 agrees at 11 bases. Per the germline V gene, CDR1 is GTSNPN and CDR2 is SVGIG (reference sequence). The CDR3 has 14 residues. V trimming: 4 bases; J trimming: 10 bases; junction bases outside the gene matches: 9. CDR3 loop: CAWILAGVRSEQFF. DNA of the CDR3: TGTGCCTGGATACTAGCGGGGGTGAGGAGCGAGCAGTTCTTC.

The chain links TRBV5-1 to TRBJ2-2, with 9 bases that match TRBD1. CDR1 and CDR2 (germline): SGHRS, YFSETQ. After removal of 4 bases from V and 3 bases from J, the junction contained 10 bases not matched to a gene. The CDR3 runs 17 residues. Here the CDR3 DNA reads TGCGCCAGCAGCGGATGGGGACAGGGAAGAGACACCGGGGAGCTGTTTTTT. Amino acid sequence: CASSGWGQGRDTGELFF.

This clonotype was picked up a small number of times. The chain couples TRBV3-1 to TRBJ2-2, with D unresolved. The CDR3 has 15 residues. V gave up 1 base and J gave up 1 base, with 7 bases separating them. Germline CDR1 LGHDT, CDR2 YNNKEL (reference sequence). The CDR3 DNA sequence: TGTGCCAGCAGCCAAGGCGGCTTGAACACCGGGGAGCTGTTTTTT. Translated, it gives CASSQGGLNTGELFF. Full variable domain (remainder filled in from reference TRBV3-1 and TRBJ2-2): DTAVSQTPKYLVTQMGNDKSIKCEQNLGHDTMYWYKQDSKKFLKIMFSYNNKELIINETVPNRFSPKSPDKAHLNLHINSLELGDSAVYFCASSQGGLNTGELFFGEGSRLTVL.

This clonotype was found a few times. The chain joins TRBV29-1 to TRBJ1-2; D not resolved. The CDR3 sequence is 14 residues long. Germline lookup yields CDR1 SQVTM and CDR2 ANQGSEA. V gave up 4 bases and J gave up 1 base, with 13 bases separating them. The CDR3 sequence is CSVVEDDHNYGYTF. CDR3 in DNA: TGCAGCGTTGTGGAGGACGATCATAACTATGGCTACACCTTC.

A single count supports this clonotype. The V and J genes are TRBV5-1 and TRBJ2-3, with D perhaps matching TRBD1 or TRBD2 (5 bases each). Trimming cost V 7 bases and J 2 bases, with 17 bases left between them. CDR3 length: 15 amino acids. From germline, CDR1 is SGHRS and CDR2 YFSETQ. Here the CDR3 DNA reads TGCGCCAGCCTAGTGGGGACCAAGGTCACAGATACGCAGTATTTT. Protein: CASLVGTKVTDTQYF.

This clonotype has only a few counts. The chain links TRBV29-1 to TRBJ1-2; D is perhaps TRBD1 (6 bases). V gave up 5 bases and J gave up 0 bases, with 13 bases separating them. Germline V gives CDR1 SQVTM, CDR2 ANQGSEA. The CDR3 covers 14 residues. The CDR3 is CSVSGAISNYGYTF. Written as DNA, the CDR3 is TGCAGCGTTTCGGGGGCGATCTCTAACTATGGCTACACCTTC.

The table lists this clonotype with a few counts. The chain uses TRBV9 and TRBJ2-3; tentative D call: TRBD1 (5 bases). CDR1 SGDLS and CDR2 YYNGEE come from the germline V gene. The V end lost 0 bases, the J end lost 4 bases, and 12 bases lay between the germline ends. CDR3 length equals 15 residues. The CDR3 bases are TGTGCCAGCAGCGTAGAGGCAGGGTTGGCAGATACGCAGTATTTT. This sequence encodes CASSVEAGLADTQYF.

The rearrangement joins TRBV6-1 to TRBJ2-3; no clear D gene. CDR3 length: 15 amino acids. Deletions cut 5 bases from V and 1 base from J, with 13 bases between. CDR1 and CDR2 from the germline V gene are MNHNS and SASEGT. CDR3 residues: CASSRSVPGTDTQYF. The CDR3 nucleotides are TGTGCCAGCAGTCGCTCCGTCCCGGGCACAGATACGCAGTATTTT.

Only a few counts were recorded for this clonotype. The V call is TRBV3-1, the J call TRBJ1-1; 7 bases match TRBD1. Trimming took 1 base from V and 1 from J; bases not matched to a gene: 3. This CDR3 region has 15 residues. The germline CDR1 and CDR2 sequences are LGHDT and YNNKEL (reference sequence). CDR3 DNA: TGTGCCAGCAGCCAAGGGACAGGTCCGAACACTGAAGCTTTCTTT. This gives the protein CASSQGTGPNTEAFF.

This clonotype has more than one count but fewer than ten. This sequence joins TRBV4-1 and TRBJ2-7; D gene ambiguous. The germline V and J ends were trimmed by 0 bases and 2 bases, with 11 bases remaining between them. The germline V gene has CDR1 MGHRA and CDR2 YSYEKL. The length of the CDR3 is 15 residues. CDR3 sequence (DNA): TGCGCCAGCAGCCAAGAAGAGACGGGTCCCTACGAGCAGTACGTC. Its protein is CASSQEETGPYEQYV.

V usage is TRBV3-1 and J usage is TRBJ2-1; D gene uncertain. Between the trimmed V and J ends, which lost 5 bases and 7 bases, there was a span of 9 bases. CDR3 size: 12 residues. Germline CDR1 reads LGHDT; CDR2 reads YNNKEL (reference sequence). The CDR3 DNA reads as TGTGCCAGCAGCACAAGTCCAAATGAGCAGTTCTTC. This gives the protein CASSTSPNEQFF.

The rearrangement links TRBV6-1 to TRBJ1-1; D is unclear. CDR1 is MNHNS, CDR2 SASEGT, per germline. The CDR3 is 13 amino acids. V lost 6 bases, J lost 1 base, and 9 bases lay in between. CDR3 nucleotide sequence: TGTGCCAGCAGCCTAACAACGAACACTGAAGCTTTCTTT. Protein: CASSLTTNTEAFF.

The V call is TRBV12-3 or TRBV12-4, the J call TRBJ2-3; D is undetermined. Trimming shortened V by 7 bases and J by 3 bases, and 17 bases separated the two germline ends. This CDR3 comprises 15 residues. The CDR3 region has the DNA TGTGCCAGCACCCCAAAGGTGGTTGGGACAGATACGCAGTATTTT. As protein: CASTPKVVGTDTQYF.

This clonotype was observed a few times. The chain combines TRBV20-1 with TRBJ2-2, with D unresolved. The CDR3 runs 13 residues. Looked up from germline, CDR1 is DFQATT and CDR2 is SNEGSKA (reference sequence). The ends were cut back, 4 bases at V and 1 base at J, with 7 bases in the middle. CDR3 nucleotide sequence: TGCAGTGCTACACCCTGGAACACCGGGGAGCTGTTTTTT. Its translation: CSATPWNTGELFF.

This clonotype was observed a handful of times. The chain is built from TRBV9 and TRBJ2-5; 10 nucleotides agree with TRBD1. The CDR3 totals 15 residues. Unmatched junction bases numbered 4, after V lost 0 bases and J lost 5 bases. Germline-derived CDR1 and CDR2 are SGDLS and YYNGEE. In DNA, the CDR3 is TGTGCCAGCAGCGTAGCGGGACAGGGGTTGGAGACCCAGTACTTC. Protein product: CASSVAGQGLETQYF.

This chain connects TRBV12-3 or TRBV12-4 to TRBJ2-3; 10 bases are shared with TRBD2. CDR3 length equals 15 residues. V gave up 11 bases and J gave up 2 bases; unmatched junction bases: 10. CDR3 protein: CAANPSGGTTDTQYF. In DNA form, the CDR3 reads TGTGCCGCTAACCCTAGCGGGGGCACCACAGATACGCAGTATTTT.

The chain is built from TRBV6-2 or TRBV6-3 and TRBJ1-6; unclear D gene. The germline CDR1 and CDR2 sequences are MNHEY and SVGEGT. The CDR3 length is 12 residues. V was pared by 7 bases and J by 10 bases, with 11 bases between. The chain's CDR3 is CASNMQASPLHF. CDR3 in DNA: TGTGCCAGCAACATGCAGGCGTCACCCCTCCACTTT.

The gene calls are TRBV5-1 and TRBJ1-1; the D is unclear. Trimming took 1 base from V and 1 from J, leaving 11 bases between them. CDR3 length: 15 residues. Germline assignment: CDR1 SGHRS and CDR2 YFSETQ. The CDR3 reads CASSLLASRNTEAFF. Written as DNA, the CDR3 is TGCGCCAGCAGCTTGCTCGCCAGCCGGAACACTGAAGCTTTCTTT.

In its sample, this clonotype was seen a few times. For the CDR3, the DNA is TGCAGTGCTAGAGATTCTACAGGGGAGGACGAGCAGTACTTC. Protein sequence: CSARDSTGEDEQYF. This chain uses TRBV20-1 with TRBJ2-7; tentative D call: TRBD1 (7 bases). Trimming took off 0 bases at V and 5 bases at J, with 14 bases between the two ends. This CDR3 is built from 14 residues. Germline V gives CDR1 DFQATT, CDR2 SNEGSKA (reference sequence).

The chain joins TRBV10-1 to TRBJ2-4; a possible D gene is TRBD2 (6 bases). Germline V gives CDR1 WNHNN, CDR2 SYGVQD (reference sequence). The CDR3 has 14 amino acids. The V end lost 8 bases, the J end lost 5 bases, and 16 bases lay between the germline ends. Written as DNA, the CDR3 is TGCGCCAGCTCCACGGGGGACCGGCAAAACATTCAGTACTTC. Amino acids: CASSTGDRQNIQYF.

This chain links TRBV20-1 with TRBJ2-5, with 10 bases fitting TRBD2. The V gene's germline CDR1 is DFQATT and CDR2 SNEGSKA (reference sequence). Trimming removed 6 bases from V and 1 base from J; junction bases left unmatched: 8. The CDR3 spans 15 residues. The CDR3 is CSALPIAGGQETQYF. CDR3 nucleotides: TGCAGTGCCCTTCCTATAGCGGGGGGCCAAGAGACCCAGTACTTC.

This clonotype was seen a few times. The chain has TRBV7-2 and TRBJ2-7; D may be TRBD2 (6 bases). The germline V gene encodes CDR1 SGHTA and CDR2 FQGNSA. V gave up 2 bases and J gave up 3 bases, with 14 bases separating them. The CDR3 is 15 amino acids. The CDR3 nucleotides read TGTGCCAGCAGCTTACGCGGGGCGGCTTTCTACGAGCAGTACTTC. This sequence encodes CASSLRGAAFYEQYF.